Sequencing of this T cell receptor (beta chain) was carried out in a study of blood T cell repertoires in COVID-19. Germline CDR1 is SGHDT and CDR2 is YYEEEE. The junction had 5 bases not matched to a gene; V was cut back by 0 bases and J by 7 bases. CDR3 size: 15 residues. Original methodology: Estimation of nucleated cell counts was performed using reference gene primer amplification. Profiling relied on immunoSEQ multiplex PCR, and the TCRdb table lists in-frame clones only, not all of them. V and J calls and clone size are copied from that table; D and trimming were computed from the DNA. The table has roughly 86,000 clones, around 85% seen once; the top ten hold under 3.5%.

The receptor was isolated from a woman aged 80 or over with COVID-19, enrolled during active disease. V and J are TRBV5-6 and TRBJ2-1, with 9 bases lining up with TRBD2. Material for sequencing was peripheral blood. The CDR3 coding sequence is TGTGCCAGCAGCTTGGGGCTAGCGGGGATGAATGAGCAGTTCTTC. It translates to CASSLGLAGMNEQFF.